The clone carrying this T cell receptor beta chain was counted only a few times. The sample originates from a study of immune characterization of retroperitoneal liposarcoma. The germline V gene encodes CDR1 MNHEY and CDR2 SVGAGI. The V end was cut by 5 bases, the J end by 4 bases, with 19 bases between. The CDR3 is 16 residues long. TCRdb processed the PCR reads anew with MiXCR; each CDR3 protein has one entry. The sample carries 2,000 to 3,000 distinct CDR3 sequences, about half recorded once. The V and J genes are TRBV6-5 and TRBJ2-3; TRBD1 or TRBD2 may be the D gene (5 bases each). The sequence was obtained from a female donor with retroperitoneal liposarcoma. Sequences were obtained from tumor tissue. CDR3 loop: CASSVKGLEVADTQYF. The CDR3 bases are TGTGCCAGCAGTGTGAAGGGGTTGGAGGTGGCAGATACGCAGTATTTT.